This T cell receptor (beta chain) was captured by sequencing in a study of human T cells and chemical hapten exposure. Study details: Donors were sensitized with 2% DPC on the upper inner arm. Regarding the study as a whole: Expanded TCR counts at PT1 were positively correlated with the patch test score.

The CDR3 runs 13 residues. Trimming stripped 5 bases from V and 3 bases from J, with 10 bases between. Indicated time point: pre-sensitization, week 0. The sample's treatment: therapeutic diphenylcyclopropenone sensitization with weekly scalp DPC. From the RACE reads, TCRdb called clonotypes with MiXCR, one entry per CDR3 protein. The sample has under 400,000 distinct CDR3 sequences; approximately 5.1% are singletons. Details on this clonotype: Its antigen is unidentified.

This TCR derives from a woman aged 45-65 years with alopecia areata. Some clones in this sample may be carry-over from other donors' samples. V and J are TRBV12-3 or TRBV12-4 and TRBJ1-2; no reliable D call. The starting material was whole blood, obtained in connection with sensitization to the hapten diphenylcyclopropenone (DPC). The CDR3 loop reads CASSPPVYYGYTF. CDR3 bases: TGTGCCAGCAGTCCACCCGTTTACTATGGCTACACCTTC.